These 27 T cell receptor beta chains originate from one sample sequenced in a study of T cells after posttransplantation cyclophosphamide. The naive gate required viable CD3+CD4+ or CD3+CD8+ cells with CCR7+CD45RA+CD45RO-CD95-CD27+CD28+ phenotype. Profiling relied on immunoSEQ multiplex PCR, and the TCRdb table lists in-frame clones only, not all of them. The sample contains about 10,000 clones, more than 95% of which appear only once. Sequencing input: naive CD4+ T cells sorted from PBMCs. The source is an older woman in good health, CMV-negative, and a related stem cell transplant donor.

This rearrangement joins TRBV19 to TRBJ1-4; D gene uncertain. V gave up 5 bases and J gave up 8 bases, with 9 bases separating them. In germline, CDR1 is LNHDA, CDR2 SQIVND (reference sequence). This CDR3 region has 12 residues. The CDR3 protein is CASSPQREKLFF. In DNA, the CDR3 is TGTGCCAGTAGTCCCCAGCGGGAAAAACTGTTTTTT.

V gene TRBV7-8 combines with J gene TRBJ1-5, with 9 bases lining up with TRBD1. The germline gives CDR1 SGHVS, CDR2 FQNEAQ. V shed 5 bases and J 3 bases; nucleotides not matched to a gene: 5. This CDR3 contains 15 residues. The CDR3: CASSTRDRDNQPQHF. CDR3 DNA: TGTGCCAGCAGCACCCGGGACAGGGACAATCAGCCCCAGCATTTT.

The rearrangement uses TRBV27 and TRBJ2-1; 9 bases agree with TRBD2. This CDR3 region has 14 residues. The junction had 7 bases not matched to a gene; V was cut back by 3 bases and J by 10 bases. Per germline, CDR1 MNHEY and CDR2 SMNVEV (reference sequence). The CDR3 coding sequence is TGTGCCAGCAGTTTTCTGGCGGGAGGGTCCGAGCAGTTCTTC. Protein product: CASSFLAGGSEQFF.

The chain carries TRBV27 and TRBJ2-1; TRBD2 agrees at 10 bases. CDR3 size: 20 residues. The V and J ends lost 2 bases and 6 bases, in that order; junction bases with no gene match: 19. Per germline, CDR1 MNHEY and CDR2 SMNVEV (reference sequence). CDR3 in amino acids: CASSLRLAGVSGQGANEQFF. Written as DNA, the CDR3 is TGTGCCAGCAGTTTAAGGCTAGCGGGAGTAAGTGGGCAAGGCGCCAATGAGCAGTTCTTC.

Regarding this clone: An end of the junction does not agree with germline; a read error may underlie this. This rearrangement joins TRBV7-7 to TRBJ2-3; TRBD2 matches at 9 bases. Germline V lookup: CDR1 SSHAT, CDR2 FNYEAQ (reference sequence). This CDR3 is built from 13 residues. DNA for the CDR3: TGTGCTAGCAGCGGGGGGTACACAGATACGCAGTATTTT. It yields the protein CASSGGYTDTQYF. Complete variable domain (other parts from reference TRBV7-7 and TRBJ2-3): GAGVSQSPRYKVTKRGQDVTLRCDPISSHATLYWYQQALGQGPEFLTYFNYEAQPDKSGLPSDRFSAERPEGSISTLTIQRTEQRDSAMYRCASSGGYTDTQYFGPGTRLTVL.

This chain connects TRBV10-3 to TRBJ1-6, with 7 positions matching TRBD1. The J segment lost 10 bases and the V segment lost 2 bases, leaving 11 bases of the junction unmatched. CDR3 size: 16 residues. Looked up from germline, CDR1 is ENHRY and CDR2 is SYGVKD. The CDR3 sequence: CAISESGQGVESPLHF. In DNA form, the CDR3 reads TGTGCCATCAGTGAGAGTGGTCAGGGGGTGGAATCACCCCTCCACTTT.

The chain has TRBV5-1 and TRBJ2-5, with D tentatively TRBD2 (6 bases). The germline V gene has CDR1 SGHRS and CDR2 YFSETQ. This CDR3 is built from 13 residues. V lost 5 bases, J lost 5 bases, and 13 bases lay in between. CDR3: CASRGGEKETQYF. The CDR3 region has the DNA TGCGCCAGCAGGGGGGGAGAGAAGGAGACCCAGTACTTC.

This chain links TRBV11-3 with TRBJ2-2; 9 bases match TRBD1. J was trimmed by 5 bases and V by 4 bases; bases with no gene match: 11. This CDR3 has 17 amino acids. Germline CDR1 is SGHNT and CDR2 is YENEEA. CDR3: CASSSPVGTGKTGELFF. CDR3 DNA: TGTGCCAGCAGCTCCCCTGTGGGGACAGGGAAGACCGGGGAGCTGTTTTTT. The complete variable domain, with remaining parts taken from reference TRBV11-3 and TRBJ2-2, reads EAGVVQSPRYKIIEKKQPVAFWCNPISGHNTLYWYLQNLGQGPELLIRYENEEAVDDSQLPKDRFSAERLKGVDSTLKIQPAELGDSAVYLCASSSPVGTGKTGELFFGEGSRLTVL.

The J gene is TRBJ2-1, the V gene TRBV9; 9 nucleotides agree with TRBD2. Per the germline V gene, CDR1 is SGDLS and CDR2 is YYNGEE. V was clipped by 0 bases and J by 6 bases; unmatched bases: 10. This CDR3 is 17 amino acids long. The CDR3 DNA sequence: TGTGCCAGCAGCGTAGCTACGGGGACTAGCTGGCTCAATGAGCAGTTCTTC. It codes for CASSVATGTSWLNEQFF.

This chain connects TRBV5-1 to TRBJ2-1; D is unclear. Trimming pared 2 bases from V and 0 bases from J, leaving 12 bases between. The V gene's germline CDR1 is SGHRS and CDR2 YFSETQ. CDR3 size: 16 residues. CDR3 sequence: CASSLKTASSYNEQFF. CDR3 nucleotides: TGCGCCAGCAGCTTAAAGACGGCTAGCTCCTACAATGAGCAGTTCTTC. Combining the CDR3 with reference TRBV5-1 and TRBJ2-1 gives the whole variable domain KAGVTQTPRYLIKTRGQQVTLSCSPISGHRSVSWYQQTPGQGLQFLFEYFSETQRNKGNFPGRFSGRQFSNSRSEMNVSTLELGDSALYLCASSLKTASSYNEQFFGPGTRLTVL.

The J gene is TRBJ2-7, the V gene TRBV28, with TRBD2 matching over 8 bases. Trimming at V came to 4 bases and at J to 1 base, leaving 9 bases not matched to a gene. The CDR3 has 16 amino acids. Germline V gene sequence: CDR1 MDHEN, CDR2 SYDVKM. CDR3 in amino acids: CASSSTRGGGSYEQYV. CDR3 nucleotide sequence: TGTGCCAGCAGTTCGACCCGGGGGGGAGGGTCCTACGAGCAGTACGTC.

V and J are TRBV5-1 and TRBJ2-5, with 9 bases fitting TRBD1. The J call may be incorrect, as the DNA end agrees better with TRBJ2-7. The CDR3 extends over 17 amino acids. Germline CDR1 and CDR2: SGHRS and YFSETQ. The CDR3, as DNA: TGCGCCAGCAGCTCGGAGCAACAGGGGGCGGGAAGATACGAGCAGTACTTC. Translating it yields CASSSEQQGAGRYEQYF.

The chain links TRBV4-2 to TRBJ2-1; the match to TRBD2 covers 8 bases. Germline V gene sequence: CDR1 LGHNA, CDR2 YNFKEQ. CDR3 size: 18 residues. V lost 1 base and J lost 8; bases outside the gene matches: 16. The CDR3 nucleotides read TGTGCCAGCAGCCAAGGGGTGAGGGGGGTCGGGGGGGCCGATGAGCAGTTCTTC. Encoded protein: CASSQGVRGVGGADEQFF.

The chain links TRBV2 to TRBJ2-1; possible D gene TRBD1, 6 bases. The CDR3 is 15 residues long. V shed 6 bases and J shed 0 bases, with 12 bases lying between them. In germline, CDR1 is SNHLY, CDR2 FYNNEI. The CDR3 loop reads CASRARQVSYNEQFF. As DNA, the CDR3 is TGTGCCAGCAGGGCGCGACAGGTCTCCTACAATGAGCAGTTCTTC.

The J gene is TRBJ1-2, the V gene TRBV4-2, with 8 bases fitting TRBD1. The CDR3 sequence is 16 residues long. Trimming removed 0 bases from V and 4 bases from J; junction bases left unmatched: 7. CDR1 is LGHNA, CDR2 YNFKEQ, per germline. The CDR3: CASSQDSGGAGYGYTF. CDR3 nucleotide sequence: TGTGCCAGCAGCCAAGATTCAGGGGGCGCCGGCTATGGCTACACCTTC.

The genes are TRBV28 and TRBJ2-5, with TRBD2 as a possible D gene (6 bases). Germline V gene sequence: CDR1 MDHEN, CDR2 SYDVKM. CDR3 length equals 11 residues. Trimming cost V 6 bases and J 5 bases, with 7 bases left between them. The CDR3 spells CASSAGETQYF. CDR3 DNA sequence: TGTGCCAGCAGCGCGGGGGAGACCCAGTACTTC.

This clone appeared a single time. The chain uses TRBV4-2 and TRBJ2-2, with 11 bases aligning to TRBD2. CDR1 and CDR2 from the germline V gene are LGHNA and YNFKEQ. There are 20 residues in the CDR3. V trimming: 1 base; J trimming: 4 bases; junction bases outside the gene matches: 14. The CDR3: CASSQGPTGTSGTLTGELFF. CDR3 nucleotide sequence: TGTGCCAGCAGCCAAGGCCCCACCGGGACTAGCGGAACTCTCACCGGGGAGCTGTTTTTT.

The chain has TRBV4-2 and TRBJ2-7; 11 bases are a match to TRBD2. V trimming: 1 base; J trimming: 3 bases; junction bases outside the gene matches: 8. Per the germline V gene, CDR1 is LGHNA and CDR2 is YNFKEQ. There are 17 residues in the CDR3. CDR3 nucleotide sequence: TGTGCCAGCAGCCAAGGGCTAGCGGGAGGCCTACTCTACGAGCAGTACTTC. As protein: CASSQGLAGGLLYEQYF.

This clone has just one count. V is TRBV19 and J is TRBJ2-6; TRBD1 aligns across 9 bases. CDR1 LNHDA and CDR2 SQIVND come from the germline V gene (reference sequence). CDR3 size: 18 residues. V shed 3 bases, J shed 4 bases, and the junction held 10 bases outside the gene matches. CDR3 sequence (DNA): TGTGCCAGTAGTATCCCGGGACAGGGTATGGGGGGGGCCAACGTCCTGACTTTC. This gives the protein CASSIPGQGMGGANVLTF.

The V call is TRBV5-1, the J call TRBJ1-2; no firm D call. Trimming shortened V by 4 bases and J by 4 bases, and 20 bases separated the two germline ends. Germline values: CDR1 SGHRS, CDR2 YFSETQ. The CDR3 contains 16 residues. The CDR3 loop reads CASSPGRSVTTYGYTF. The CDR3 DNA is TGCGCCAGCAGCCCGGGGAGGAGTGTTACGACCTATGGCTACACCTTC.

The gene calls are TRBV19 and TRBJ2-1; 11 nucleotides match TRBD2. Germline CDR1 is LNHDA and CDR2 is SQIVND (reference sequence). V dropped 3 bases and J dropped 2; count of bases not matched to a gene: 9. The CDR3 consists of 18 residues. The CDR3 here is CASSIGGTSGLPYNEQFF. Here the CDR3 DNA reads TGTGCCAGTAGTATCGGAGGGACTAGCGGTTTGCCCTACAATGAGCAGTTCTTC.

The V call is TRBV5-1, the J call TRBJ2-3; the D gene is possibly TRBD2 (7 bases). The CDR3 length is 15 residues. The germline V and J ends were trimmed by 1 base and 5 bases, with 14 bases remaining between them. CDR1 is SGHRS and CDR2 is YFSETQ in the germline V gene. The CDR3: CASSLTGGRGDTQYF. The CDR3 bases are TGCGCCAGCAGCTTGACGGGGGGCCGGGGAGATACGCAGTATTTT.

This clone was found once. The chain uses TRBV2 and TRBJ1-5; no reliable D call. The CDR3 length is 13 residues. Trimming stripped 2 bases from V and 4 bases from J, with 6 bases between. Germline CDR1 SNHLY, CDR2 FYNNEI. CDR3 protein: CASSEYRNQPQHF. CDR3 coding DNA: TGTGCCAGCAGTGAATACCGGAATCAGCCCCAGCATTTT.

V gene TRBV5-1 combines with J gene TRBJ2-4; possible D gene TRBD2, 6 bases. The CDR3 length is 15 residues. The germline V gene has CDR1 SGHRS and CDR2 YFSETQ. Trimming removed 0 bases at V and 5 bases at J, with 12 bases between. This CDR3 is CASSLVPGEENIQYF. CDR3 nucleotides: TGCGCCAGCAGCTTGGTCCCCGGGGAGGAAAACATTCAGTACTTC.

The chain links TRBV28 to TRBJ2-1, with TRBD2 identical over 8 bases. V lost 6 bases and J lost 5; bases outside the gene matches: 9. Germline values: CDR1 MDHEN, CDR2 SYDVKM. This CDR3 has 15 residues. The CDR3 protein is CASRSGSLTNNEQFF. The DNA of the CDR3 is TGTGCCAGCAGAAGCGGGAGTCTTACGAACAATGAGCAGTTCTTC.

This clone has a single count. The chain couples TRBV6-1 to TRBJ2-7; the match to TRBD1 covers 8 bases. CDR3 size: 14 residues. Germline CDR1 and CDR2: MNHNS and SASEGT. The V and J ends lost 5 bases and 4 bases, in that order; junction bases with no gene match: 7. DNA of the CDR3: TGTGCCAGCAGTCATCGACAGGGGAGGTACGAGCAGTACTTC. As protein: CASSHRQGRYEQYF.

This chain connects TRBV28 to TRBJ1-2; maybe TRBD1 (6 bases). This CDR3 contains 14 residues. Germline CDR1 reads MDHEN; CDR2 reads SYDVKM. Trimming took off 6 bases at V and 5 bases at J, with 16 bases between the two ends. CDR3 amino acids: CASRSGGGGYGYTF. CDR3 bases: TGTGCCAGCAGATCGGGAGGGGGGGGGTATGGCTACACCTTC.